This paragraph covers one T cell receptor delta chain sequence. There are a few counts of this clone. What antigen it recognizes has not been identified. TCRdb's entry gives the protein of a much larger clone, which mismatches this DNA's translation at residue 6, likely from a read error; the protein reported here is translated from the DNA. For bulk TCR repertoire analysis, Vgamma9/Vdelta2+ and Vdelta2-negative gammadelta T cell populations were isolated by flow sorting from peripheral blood mononuclear cells. These data belong to a study of γδ T cells in repeated Plasmodium falciparum infection (dated by TCRdb to the early 2020s). Context from the whole study: The natural-infection arm enrolled Malian children exposed to intense seasonal malaria transmission, compared against age and gender matched Australian children. Malian gammadelta TCR repertoires were analysed cross-sectionally during no-transmission periods and longitudinally across acute febrile malaria episodes. The study looked at how repeated Plasmodium falciparum infection shapes the human gammadelta T cell repertoire, using both natural infection in Mali and controlled human malaria infection. Four controlled human malaria infections were administered to five malaria-naive U.S. adults over around 640 days by bites from P. falciparum NF54-infected Anopheles stephensi mosquitoes. Samples were collected from controlled-infection subjects at baseline, immediately before selected infections, and 21 days after each infection. Study-level results and caveats: Vgamma9/Vdelta2+ TCR repertoires kept a highly stable polyclonal repertoire across time and infection, and many TCRgamma sequences overlapped between individuals. The Malian cohort was drawn from a small rural village made up mostly of one ethnic group, which limits generalizability. Compared with Australian children, Malian children appeared to have Vdelta2-negative gammadelta TCR repertoires that were more clonally expanded, less diverse and less shared. Because the controlled-infection cohort was small, analysis of inter-individual variability in gammadelta T cell responses was limited. In Vdelta2-negative gammadelta TCR repertoires, which were largely Vdelta1+, repeated controlled infections appeared to drive waves of new clonotype selection.

From the germline V gene, CDR1 is GEAIGNYY and CDR2 is EKD. V loses 0 bases at its end and J loses 0 bases; junction bases beyond the gene matches: 9. Inclusive of the bounding cysteine and phenylalanine, the CDR3 is 18 residues long. Only the CDR3 DNA is retained, 54 bases long and in frame from the first base. Receptors were amplified or captured by multiplex PCR. TCRdb records Illumina MiSeq as the sequencer. From each sorted gammadelta T cell sample, both TCR gamma (TRG) and TCR delta (TRD) chains were sequenced. The paper's processing steps were these. Clonotype tree plots, accumulated frequency of the top 20 clonotypes, diversity index (DI) and D75 metrics were included in the repertoire analyses. The public reads were reprocessed by TCRdb using CATT, and rows of matching DNA were later combined. Here the V and J calls rest on TCRdb's processing, not on the authors' analysis. The sample profile shows 85,000 to 90,000 delta-chain clones; roughly 1.4% of them were found once. Under 10% of the sample is in the top ten clones.

Material: gamma-delta T cells from blood. The TCR comes from a pool of human donors (malaria-infected and uninfected, not separated). This sequence uses TRDV2 and TRDJ1, with 10 junctional bases fitting TRDD3. TCRdb leaves out the J gene; it was filled in here by matching the DNA to germline. The CDR3 region has the sequence CACDTTTGGSLYTDKLIF. The DNA reads as follows: TGTGCCTGTGACACCACCACTGGGGGATCACTGTACACCGATAAACTCATCTTT.